This is a list of T cell receptor beta chains from one sample in a study of PD-1 blockade in classical Hodgkin lymphoma. Here immunoSEQ multiplex PCR was the method, and the copy in TCRdb shows in-frame clones only, minus some. There are tens of thousands of clones in the sample; 90% occur only once, and 9.7% lies in the top ten. The material was peripheral blood mononuclear cells (PBMCs), obtained at baseline. Receptors were obtained from a human donor with classical Hodgkin lymphoma. Both conserved end residues are part of each CDR3. The order of the fields is J gene, D gene, clone size, V gene, CDR3 DNA, CDR3 protein. The D gene is left open where the match is weak. Expanded clones get a size class; other rows say once, few or many, or leave the size out.

TRBJ1-4,TRBD1,-,TRBV2,TGTGCCAGCGCGGACAGGAATGAAAAACTGTTTTTT,CASADRNEKLFF
TRBJ2-2,-,-,TRBV19,TGTGCCAGTAGTCCTGCCTACGGGGGGAACACCGGGGAGCTGTTTTTT,CASSPAYGGNTGELFF
TRBJ2-1,-,-,TRBV5-4,TGTGCCAGCAGCTTGGAAGACATGAATGAGCAGTTCTTC,CASSLEDMNEQFF
TRBJ2-1,TRBD2,-,TRBV6-6,TGTGCCAGCAGTTATTGGGAGGGGCCGGGTAATGAGCAGTTCTTC,CASSYWEGPGNEQFF
TRBJ2-3,-,-,TRBV28,TGTGCCAGCCGATTGCCCGGGCCGACGGGCACAGATACGCAGTATTTT,CASRLPGPTGTDTQYF
TRBJ1-6,-,-,TRBV6-5,TGTGCCAGCAGTTACTCGGGGGGAAATCGTTCACCCCTCCACTTT,CASSYSGGNRSPLHF
TRBJ2-1,-,-,TRBV29-1,TGCAGCGTTCGGGAGCGATCACTCACCTACAATGAGCAGTTCTTC,CSVRERSLTYNEQFF
TRBJ1-4,-,-,TRBV2,TGTGCCAGCAGTGAGGTTGGCAGCCTTAATGAAAAACTGTTTTTT,CASSEVGSLNEKLFF
TRBJ2-2,-,once,TRBV27,TGTGCCAGCAGCCGCCTGGAGGGCTACACCGGGGAGCTGTTTTTT,CASSRLEGYTGELFF
TRBJ2-1,-,-,TRBV9,TGTGCCAGCAGCACAAGGGGTGAGAATGAGCAGTTCTTC,CASSTRGENEQFF
TRBJ2-7,-,-,TRBV9,TGTGCCAGCAGCGTCATGGACGGTACCTACGAGCAGTACTTC,CASSVMDGTYEQYF
TRBJ2-2,-,-,TRBV6-6,TGTGCCTCCAAGGCCACGGGAACTGCGAACACCGGGGAGCTGTTTTTT,CASKATGTANTGELFF
TRBJ2-1,TRBD2,few,TRBV7-2,TGTGCCAGCAGCTTAGCTTTAGCGGGGTCTTACAATGAGCAGTTCTTC,CASSLALAGSYNEQFF
TRBJ2-1,TRBD1,once,TRBV6-1,TGTGCCAGCAGTGATTCCCAGACAGGGAGAAATGAGCAGTTCTTC,CASSDSQTGRNEQFF
TRBJ1-2,-,-,TRBV7-2,TGTGCCAGCAGCTCAGGAGGTGTCTATGGCTACACCTTC,CASSSGGVYGYTF
TRBJ2-3,TRBD2,-,TRBV6-6,TGTGCCAGCAGTTCCATAGCGGGAGTTGGAGATACGCAGTATTTT,CASSSIAGVGDTQYF
TRBJ2-7,TRBD1,-,TRBV5-1,TGCGCCAGCAGCGGCCGGGACAGGGGGCGTTCCGAGCAGTACTTC,CASSGRDRGRSEQYF
TRBJ2-1,-,once,TRBV7-2,TGTGCCAGCAGCGTCCAGAGGTTGGATGAGCAGTTCTTC,CASSVQRLDEQFF
TRBJ1-5,TRBD1,-,TRBV7-9,TGTGCCAGCAGCTCGTCGGACAGGGGCGGCAATCAGCCCCAGCATTTT,CASSSSDRGGNQPQHF
TRBJ2-7,TRBD1,-,TRBV5-6,TGTGCCAGCAGCGAAAACAGGGGTCGATACGAGCAGTACTTC,CASSENRGRYEQYF
TRBJ2-3,TRBD1,-,TRBV4-1,TGCGCCAGCAGCCAAGAGAGGGGGCCGGGTGGTGATACGCAGTATTTT,CASSQERGPGGDTQYF
TRBJ2-1,-,-,TRBV7-9,TGTGCCAGCAGCTTAACTAGCCGCAATGAGCAGTTCTTC,CASSLTSRNEQFF
TRBJ2-3,TRBD1,-,TRBV9,TGTGCCAGCAGCGTAGGCGCCCGGGACAGCAACACAGATACGCAGTATTTT,CASSVGARDSNTDTQYF
TRBJ1-2,TRBD1,-,TRBV6-5,TGTGCCAGCAGTTACTCAGGGACAGGGATCTATGGCTACACCTTC,CASSYSGTGIYGYTF
TRBJ2-3,-,-,TRBV5-4,TGTGCCAGCAGCTTGGCTAGCGCCACAGATACGCAGTATTTT,CASSLASATDTQYF
TRBJ2-3,-,-,TRBV15,TGTGCCACCAGCAGAGTGGGGGGCCCCACAGATACGCAGTATTTT,CATSRVGGPTDTQYF
TRBJ2-2,TRBD1,-,TRBV18,TGTGCCAGCTCCCCGTTCCGGACAGGGGATTCCGGGGAGCTGTTTTTT,CASSPFRTGDSGELFF
TRBJ1-6,-,-,TRBV5-1,TGCGCCAGCAGCGGGCAGGGAAAAGGTTCACCCCTCCACTTT,CASSGQGKGSPLHF
TRBJ2-1,-,-,TRBV4-1,TGCGCCAGCAGCCAAGGACAGGGAGGCTCCTACAATGAGCAGTTCTTC,CASSQGQGGSYNEQFF
TRBJ1-5,-,-,TRBV5-5,TGTGCCAGCAGACCGACATACAATCAGCCCCAGCATTTT,CASRPTYNQPQHF
TRBJ2-1,-,-,TRBV10-3,TGTGCCATCAGTGAGTCGTGGGCTAATGAGCAGTTCTTC,CAISESWANEQFF
TRBJ2-5,-,-,TRBV7-9,TGTGCCAGCAGCCCCAGGACCCCCCAAGAGACCCAGTACTTC,CASSPRTPQETQYF
TRBJ2-7,TRBD2,-,TRBV13,TGTGCCAGCAGCTTATATCCTAGCGGGAGGATGGACGAGCAGTACTTC,CASSLYPSGRMDEQYF
TRBJ2-3,-,-,TRBV2,TGTGCCAGCAGTGAAGGCGGGACACTTAGCACAGATACGCAGTATTTT,CASSEGGTLSTDTQYF
TRBJ2-5,-,-,TRBV23-1,TGCGCCAGCAGTCAAGGGTCAGGACAGCCGGAGACCCAGTACTTC,CASSQGSGQPETQYF
TRBJ2-3,TRBD2,-,TRBV13,TGTGCCAGCAGCCCAGGACTAGCGGGGGGCCGGGGCACAGATACGCAGTATTTT,CASSPGLAGGRGTDTQYF
TRBJ1-3,TRBD1,-,TRBV11-2,TGTGCCAGCAGCTTAGCAGGGACAGGACGGACTAGCTCTGGAAACACCATATATTTT,CASSLAGTGRTSSGNTIYF
TRBJ2-7,TRBD2,-,TRBV5-1,TGCGCCAGCAGCTTGGCTAGCGGGGTTTACGAGCAGTACTTC,CASSLASGVYEQYF